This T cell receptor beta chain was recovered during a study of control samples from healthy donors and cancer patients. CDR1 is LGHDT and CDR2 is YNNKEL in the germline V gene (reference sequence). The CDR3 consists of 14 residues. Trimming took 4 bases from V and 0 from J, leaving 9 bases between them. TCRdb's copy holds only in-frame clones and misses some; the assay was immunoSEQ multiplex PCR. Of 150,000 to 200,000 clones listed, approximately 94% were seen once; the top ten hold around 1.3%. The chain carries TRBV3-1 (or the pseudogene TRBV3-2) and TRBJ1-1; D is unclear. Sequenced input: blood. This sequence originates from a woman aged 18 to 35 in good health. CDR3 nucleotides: TGTGCCAGCAGCCCAGACACCCTGAACACTGAAGCTTTCTTT. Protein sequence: CASSPDTLNTEAFF.